A selection of T cell receptor beta chains follows, all from one sample in a study of metastatic and nonmetastatic thyroid tumors. TCRdb re-analyzed the PCR reads through MiXCR. The sample has some 34,000 clones; less than 25% are singletons. Sample: blood. Receptor source: a female donor with papillary thyroid cancer or a benign thyroid nodule (not recorded which). Some clones in this sample may be carry-over from other donors' samples. Both conserved end residues are part of each CDR3. D genes are given only for firm matches. Rows may omit the clone size; those that give it use once, few, many or a size class.

>.|TRBV11-2|.|TRBJ2-3
TGTGCCAGCAGCTTTGGTGGCTTCACAGATACGCAGTATTTT
CASSFGGFTDTQYF
>TRBD1|TRBV4-2|many|TRBJ1-4
TGTGCCAGCAGCCAACAGGGGGCCCGGGAAAAACTGTTTTTT
CASSQQGAREKLFF
>.|TRBV7-3|few|TRBJ2-2
TGTGCCAGCAGCTTAATGAACGGGGAGCTGTTTTTT
CASSLMNGELFF
>.|TRBV27|few|TRBJ2-7
TGTGCCAGCAGTTTAAGGAGACATACCAGCTCCTACGAGCAGTACTTC
CASSLRRHTSSYEQYF
>.|TRBV20-1|many|TRBJ1-1
TGCAGTGCTAGTCGAACAGTCAACACTGAAGCTTTCTTT
CSASRTVNTEAFF
>.|TRBV11-2|many|TRBJ2-7
TGTGCCAGCAGCTTAAACCTGCTAGGGGAGCAGTACTTC
CASSLNLLGEQYF
>.|TRBV20-1|once|TRBJ2-7
TGCAGTGCTAGAGTAGAGGGACCCTACTACGAGCAGTACTTC
CSARVEGPYYEQYF
>.|TRBV30|.|TRBJ1-6
TGTGCCTGGGGATGGGGCGCTCGAACAGGCGCGACACCCCTCCACTTT
CAWGWGARTGATPLHF
>.|TRBV6-2/TRBV6-3|few|TRBJ1-2
TGTGCCAGCCGACTCCTTCATGGCTACACCTTC
CASRLLHGYTF
>TRBD1|TRBV12-3/TRBV12-4|many|TRBJ2-1
TGTGCCAGCAGCCAGGACAGGACAGATGAGCAGTTCTTC
CASSQDRTDEQFF
>TRBD2|TRBV5-1|.|TRBJ2-7
TGCGCCAGCAGCGCGGGAGGTCACTCCTACGAGCAGTACTTC
CASSAGGHSYEQYF
>.|TRBV5-4|many|TRBJ2-2
TGTGCCAGCAGCCAGCGGACAGACAGCACCGGGGAGCTGTTTTTT
CASSQRTDSTGELFF
>TRBD1|TRBV27|many|TRBJ2-1
TGTGCTAGCAGTTTCAGGGGACAGGGTATCAATGAGCAGTTCTTC
CASSFRGQGINEQFF
>TRBD1|TRBV7-3|many|TRBJ2-5
TGTGCCAGCAGCCCGACAGGGGATGGAGAGACCCAGTACTTC
CASSPTGDGETQYF
>TRBD2|TRBV11-1|few|TRBJ2-3
TGTGCCAGCAGCAGATATCCTTTAGCGGGAAGCACAGATACGCAGTATTTT
CASSRYPLAGSTDTQYF
>.|TRBV6-1|few|TRBJ2-6
TGTGCCAGCAGTGAATGGCGGACTGGGGCCAACGTCCTGACTTTC
CASSEWRTGANVLTF
>TRBD1|TRBV11-2|.|TRBJ1-6
TGTGCCAGCAGCTTATACGGGACAGGGGGCGCCGAGAATTCACCCCTCCACTTT
CASSLYGTGGAENSPLHF